The 5 T cell receptor beta chains in this list originate from one sample, sequenced in a study of T cells expressing NK-cell markers. No DNA is given; TCRdb re-called the 5' RACE reads and lists each CDR3 protein once. Recorded here are a few hundred thousand distinct CDR3 sequences; the top ten clones represent around 4.9%. The sequenced material came from blood T cells: a sorted CD56 or NKG2C T cell subset, CD4+ or CD8+ T cells, or bulk PBMC T cells (not recorded which). Receptors were obtained from a man between 18 and 69 years old in good health.

The V gene is TRBV5-6, the J gene TRBJ2-7; the D call of TRBD2 rests on TCRdb alone, since no DNA is present to check it. CDR3 length equals 15 residues. CDR1 is SGHDT and CDR2 is YYEEEE in the germline V gene. CDR3: CASSPSGQWIYEQYF.

The chain carries TRBV5-1 and TRBJ1-6; TCRdb designates TRBD1, a call that cannot be tested without DNA. Germline V CDR1 and CDR2: SGHRS, YFSETQ. This CDR3 has 15 residues. The CDR3 sequence is CASSLVGQGQSPLHF.

This chain links TRBV5-3 with TRBJ2-3. TRBV5-3 is an ORF, and what it does is uncertain. The CDR3 runs to 11 residues. The CDR3 protein is CARSLGPAQYF.

The CDR3 is CASSYSRQGLGSPLHF. The chain joins TRBV6-5 to TRBJ1-6; TCRdb outputs TRBD1, but without DNA this stays unchecked. The CDR3 has 16 residues. CDR1 and CDR2 from the germline V gene are MNHEY and SVGAGI.

V gene TRBV5-1 combines with J gene TRBJ2-7; the TCRdb D gene call, TRBD2, has no DNA to confirm it. Germline assignment: CDR1 SGHRS and CDR2 YFSETQ. The CDR3 contains 15 residues. CDR3 loop: CASSWTSGANYEQYF.